The 9 T cell receptor beta chains below were found in one sample sequenced in a study of blood T cell repertoires in COVID-19. TCRdb keeps only in-frame clones here, not all; method: immunoSEQ multiplex PCR. Of about 130,000 clones in the sample, around 81% were seen once. Sequencing used peripheral blood. The receptors here all came from a man aged 30-40 years with COVID-19, enrolled during active disease.

The V and J genes are TRBV19 and TRBJ2-4; TRBD1 matches 9 bases. V trimming: 4 bases; J trimming: 10 bases; junction bases outside the gene matches: 8. The CDR3 spans 14 residues. CDR1 is LNHDA, CDR2 SQIVND, per germline (reference sequence). CDR3 nucleotide sequence: TGTGCCAGTAGTAACTTACAGGGGGCCGATATTCAGTACTTC. Translating it yields CASSNLQGADIQYF.

V gene TRBV5-4 combines with J gene TRBJ2-4, with 8 nucleotides matching TRBD1. This CDR3 region has 14 residues. Trimming at V came to 5 bases and at J to 8 bases, leaving 9 bases not matched to a gene. CDR1 and CDR2 from the germline V gene are SGHNT and YYREEE (reference sequence). The CDR3 sequence is CASSSQGARDIQYF. The CDR3 DNA reads as TGTGCCAGCAGTTCGCAGGGGGCGCGGGACATTCAGTACTTC.

The chain carries TRBV24-1 and TRBJ2-2; D is uncertain. CDR1 is KGHDR and CDR2 is SFDVKD in the germline V gene. The CDR3 consists of 13 residues. The germline V and J ends were trimmed by 2 bases and 4 bases, with 4 bases remaining between them. In DNA, the CDR3 is TGTGCCACCAGTGATTCCGGCACCGGGGAGCTGTTTTTT. It specifies CATSDSGTGELFF.

This sequence joins TRBV18 and TRBJ2-2; a weak D match, TRBD1 (5 bases). Trimming removed 0 bases from V and 6 bases from J, with 14 bases in between. This CDR3 region has 16 residues. Germline assignment: CDR1 KGHSH and CDR2 LQKENI. The CDR3 DNA is TGTGCCAGCTCACCACCAGGGGCCCAAAAGGCCGGGGAGCTGTTTTTT. This codes for CASSPPGAQKAGELFF.

The chain couples TRBV30 to TRBJ2-1; weak D call: TRBD1 (6 bases). The ends were cut back, 0 bases at V and 4 bases at J, with 10 bases in the middle. Germline CDR1 is GTSNPN and CDR2 is SVGIG (reference sequence). This CDR3 has 14 amino acids. CDR3 DNA: TGTGCCTGGAGTGTACCGGGACAATACAATGAGCAGTTCTTC. Amino acid sequence: CAWSVPGQYNEQFF. The entire variable domain, with the rest obtained from reference TRBV30 and TRBJ2-1, is as follows: SQTIHQWPATLVQPVGSPLSLECTVEGTSNPNLYWYRQAAGRGLQLLFYSVGIGQISSEVPQNLSASRPQDRQFILSSKKLLLSDSGFYLCAWSVPGQYNEQFFGPGTRLTVL.

V gene TRBV5-1 combines with J gene TRBJ2-3, with TRBD1 identical over 7 bases. Unmatched junction bases numbered 1, after V lost 0 bases and J lost 3 bases. The CDR3 length is 14 residues. CDR1 and CDR2 (germline): SGHRS, YFSETQ. The CDR3 spells CASSLVQGTDTQYF. CDR3 in DNA: TGCGCCAGCAGCTTGGTACAGGGGACAGATACGCAGTATTTT.

J is TRBJ2-7 and V is TRBV3-1 (or the pseudogene TRBV3-2); 14 positions match TRBD2. V was pared by 4 bases and J by 3 bases, with 5 bases of the junction left unmatched. The CDR3 length is 16 residues. Per the germline V gene, CDR1 is LGHDT and CDR2 is YNNKEL (reference sequence). CDR3 in DNA: TGTGCCAGCAGCCCTCGGACTAGCGGGAGGCTCTACGAGCAGTACTTC. Residues: CASSPRTSGRLYEQYF.

The rearrangement uses TRBV29-1 and TRBJ1-5; a possible D gene is TRBD1 (6 bases). The CDR3 loop spans 14 amino acids. The germline CDR1 and CDR2 sequences are SQVTM and ANQGSEA. Trimming took 6 bases from V and 0 from J, leaving 12 bases between them. As DNA, the CDR3 is TGCAGCGTCTCGGACAGCCTTAGCAATCAGCCCCAGCATTTT. Translation: CSVSDSLSNQPQHF.

J is TRBJ2-2 and V is TRBV2; 14 positions match TRBD2. V shed 6 bases and J 7 bases; nucleotides not matched to a gene: 1. CDR1 and CDR2 (germline): SNHLY, FYNNEI. The CDR3 runs 14 residues. The CDR3 nucleotides read TGTGCCAGCAGAGGGACTAGCGGGAGCGGGGAGCTGTTTTTT. It translates to CASRGTSGSGELFF.